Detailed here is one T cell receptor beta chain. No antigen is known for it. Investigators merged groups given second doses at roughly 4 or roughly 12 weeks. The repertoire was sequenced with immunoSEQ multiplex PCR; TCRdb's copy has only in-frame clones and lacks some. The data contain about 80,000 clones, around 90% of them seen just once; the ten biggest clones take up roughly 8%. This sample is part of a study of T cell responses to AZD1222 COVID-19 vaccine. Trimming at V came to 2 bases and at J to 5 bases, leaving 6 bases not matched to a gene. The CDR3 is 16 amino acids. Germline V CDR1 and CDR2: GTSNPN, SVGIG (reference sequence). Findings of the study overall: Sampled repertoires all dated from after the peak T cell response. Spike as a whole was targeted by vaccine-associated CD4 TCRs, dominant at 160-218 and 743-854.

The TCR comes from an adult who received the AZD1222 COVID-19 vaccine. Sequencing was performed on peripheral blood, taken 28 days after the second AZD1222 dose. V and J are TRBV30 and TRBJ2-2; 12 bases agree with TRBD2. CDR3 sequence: CAWSRLAGARTGELFF. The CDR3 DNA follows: TGTGCCTGGAGTCGACTAGCGGGAGCGCGGACCGGGGAGCTGTTTTTT.